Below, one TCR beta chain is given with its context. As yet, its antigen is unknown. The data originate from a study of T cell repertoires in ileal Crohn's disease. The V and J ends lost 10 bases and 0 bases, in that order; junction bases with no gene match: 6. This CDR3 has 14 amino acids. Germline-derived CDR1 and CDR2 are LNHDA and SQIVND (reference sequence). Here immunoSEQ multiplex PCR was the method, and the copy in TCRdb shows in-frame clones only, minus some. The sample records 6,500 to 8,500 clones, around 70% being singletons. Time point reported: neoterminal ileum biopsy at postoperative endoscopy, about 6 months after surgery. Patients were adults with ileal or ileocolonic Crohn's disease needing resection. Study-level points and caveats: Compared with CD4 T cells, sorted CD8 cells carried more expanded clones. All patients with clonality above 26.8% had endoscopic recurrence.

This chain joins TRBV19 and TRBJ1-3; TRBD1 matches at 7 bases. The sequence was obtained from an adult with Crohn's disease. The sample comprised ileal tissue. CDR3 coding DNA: TGTGCCACCCTGGACAGGATCTCTGGAAACACCATATATTTT. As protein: CATLDRISGNTIYF.